The entry that follows covers one T cell receptor (beta chain) sequence. What it recognizes is unknown. TCRdb re-derived calls from the 5' RACE reads in MiXCR, one entry per CDR3 protein. This sample has hundreds of thousands of distinct CDR3 sequences; about 10% occur once, and the top ten carry approximately 0.5%. CDR3 length: 14 amino acids. V trimming: 7 bases; J trimming: 4 bases; junction bases outside the gene matches: 9. The germline gives CDR1 DFQATT, CDR2 SNEGSKA (reference sequence). The data derive from a study of CD8 T cells in ankylosing spondylitis. The study's findings and limits: Roughly eight highly homologous variants made up a TCR beta motif that seemed to typify ankylosing spondylitis blood. Significant enrichment of disease-linked clones was reported in matched ankylosing spondylitis synovial fluid.

The V and J genes are TRBV20-1 and TRBJ1-5, with 8 positions matching TRBD1. The sample consisted of blood, either unsorted or a sorted T cell fraction (not recorded which). This TCR derives from a male donor with ankylosing spondylitis. The CDR3 DNA follows: TGCAGTGTCACGGACAGGGTACCTAATCAGCCCCAGCATTTT. Translation: CSVTDRVPNQPQHF.